Presented here are 5 T cell receptor beta chains from one specimen sequenced in a study of a mutant IDH1 vaccine in newly diagnosed glioma. Time point: baseline, week 1 (first vaccination visit). The sample's treatment: pre-vaccination baseline after standard-of-care therapy. Using immunoSEQ multiplex PCR, the repertoire was profiled, and TCRdb retains in-frame clones only, with some absent. This table holds 95,000 to 100,000 clones, 85% to 90% found once. Sample: PBMCs, taken from a glioma patient treated with radiotherapy, temozolomide or both. These TCRs come from a woman aged 45-60 years with glioma.

The chain couples TRBV27 to TRBJ2-7, with D perhaps TRBD1 or TRBD2 (7 bases each). From germline, CDR1 is MNHEY and CDR2 SMNVEV (reference sequence). This CDR3 comprises 13 residues. The ends were cut back, 10 bases at V and 5 bases at J, with 18 bases in the middle. The CDR3 spells CATYGQGGNEQYF. The DNA for the CDR3 is TGTGCCACCTACGGTCAGGGGGGGAACGAGCAGTACTTC.

V is TRBV19 and J is TRBJ2-1; possible D gene TRBD2, 5 bases. V lost 1 base and J 4 bases, leaving 17 bases between the germline ends. Per germline, CDR1 LNHDA and CDR2 SQIVND (reference sequence). CDR3 length: 17 residues. CDR3 sequence reads: CASSIGITRYRYNEQFF. CDR3 nucleotide sequence: TGTGCCAGTAGTATAGGGATTACTAGATATCGGTACAATGAGCAGTTCTTC.

The V and J genes are TRBV9 and TRBJ2-6; no clear D gene. V was trimmed by 3 bases and J by 0 bases, leaving 13 bases between them. There are 17 residues in the CDR3. The V gene's germline CDR1 is SGDLS and CDR2 YYNGEE. For the CDR3, the DNA is TGTGCCAGCAGCGAAACATTACAGCGCTCTGGGGCCAACGTCCTGACTTTC. This gives the protein CASSETLQRSGANVLTF.

The V gene is TRBV15, the J gene TRBJ1-6; 10 bases agree with TRBD1. Germline CDR1 reads LNHNV; CDR2 reads YYDKDF (reference sequence). The CDR3 length is 15 residues. J lost 10 bases, V lost 6 bases, and 9 bases had no gene match. CDR3 protein: CATRKTGTGESPLHF. As DNA, the CDR3 is TGTGCCACCAGGAAAACCGGGACAGGGGAATCACCCCTCCACTTT. The full variable domain, its missing parts supplied by reference TRBV15 and TRBJ1-6, is DAMVIQNPRYQVTQFGKPVTLSCSQTLNHNVMYWYQQKSSQAPKLLFHYYDKDFNNEADTPDNFQSRRPNTSFCFLDIRSPGLGDTAMYLCATRKTGTGESPLHFGNGTRLTVT.

V gene TRBV5-1 combines with J gene TRBJ1-5; D possibly corresponds to TRBD1 (6 bases). The CDR3 has 13 amino acids. The germline CDR1 and CDR2 sequences are SGHRS and YFSETQ. The ends were cut back, 2 bases at V and 5 bases at J, with 8 bases in the middle. CDR3 coding DNA: TGCGCCAGCAGCTTTGAGGGGGATCAGCCCCAGCATTTT. Its translation is CASSFEGDQPQHF.